This section outlines one T cell receptor (beta chain) sequence together with its context. The data were obtained in a study of radiotherapy plus CTLA-4 blockade in lung cancer. Measured with immunoSEQ multiplex PCR; TCRdb has only the in-frame clones, and not every one. The repertoire holds more than 90,000 clones, with 70% to 90% as singletons. CTLA-4 blockade using ipilimumab, together with focal radiation, was received by patients with chemo-refractory metastatic non-small-cell lung cancer. The CDR3 is made up of 16 amino acids. The germline gives CDR1 SGHVS, CDR2 FQNEAQ. J gave up 6 bases and V 4 bases, and 10 bases lay outside the gene matches.

This sample comprised peripheral blood, obtained from a patient treated with radiotherapy plus ipilimumab. This receptor was obtained from a human donor with non-small cell lung cancer that progressed on radiotherapy plus ipilimumab. V usage is TRBV7-8 and J usage is TRBJ1-5, with TRBD1 matching over 9 bases. CDR3 protein: CASSSRTGTGSQPQHF. The CDR3 DNA is TGTGCCAGCAGCTCACGGACCGGGACAGGGAGTCAGCCCCAGCATTTT.